Here is one TCR beta chain with its context. The CDR3 has 12 amino acids. Trimming stripped 6 bases from V and 4 bases from J, with 10 bases between. It was genomic DNA that served as the template for profiling TCR beta VDJ and CDR3. TCRdb recomputed calls from the reads with MiXCR, one row per CDR3 protein. The sample records 150,000 to 200,000 distinct CDR3 sequences, over 60% being singletons. The data derive from a study of CD8+CD57+ T cells in acquired aplastic anemia. V and J are TRBV12-3 or TRBV12-4 and TRBJ2-7; the D is unclear. This receptor was obtained from a human donor with severe aplastic anemia or a healthy control (not recorded which). The sample consisted of sorted CD4+, CD8+, or CD8+CD57+ T cells (not recorded which) from PBMCs. In nucleotides, the CDR3 is TGTGCCAGCAGCCGACTCTGGTACGAGCAGTACTTC. Amino acid sequence: CASSRLWYEQYF.